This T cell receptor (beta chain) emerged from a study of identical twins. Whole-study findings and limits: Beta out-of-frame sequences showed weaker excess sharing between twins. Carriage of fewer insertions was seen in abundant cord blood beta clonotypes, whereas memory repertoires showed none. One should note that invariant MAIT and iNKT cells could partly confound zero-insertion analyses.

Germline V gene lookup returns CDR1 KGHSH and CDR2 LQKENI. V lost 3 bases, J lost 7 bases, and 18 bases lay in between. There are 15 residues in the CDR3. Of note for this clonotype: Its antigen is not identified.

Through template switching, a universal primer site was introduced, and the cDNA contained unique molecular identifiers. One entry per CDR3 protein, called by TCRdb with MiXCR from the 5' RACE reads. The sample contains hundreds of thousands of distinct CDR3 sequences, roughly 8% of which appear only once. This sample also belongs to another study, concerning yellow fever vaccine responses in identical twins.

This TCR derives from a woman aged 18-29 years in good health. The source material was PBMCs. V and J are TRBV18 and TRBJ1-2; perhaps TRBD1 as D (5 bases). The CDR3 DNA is TGTGCCAGCTCACCCGGGACGGAGTCCCTCCGTGGCTACACCTTC. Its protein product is CASSPGTESLRGYTF.